One sample yielded the 8 T cell receptor beta chains listed below, sequenced in a study of blood T cell repertoires in COVID-19. Only in-frame clones appear in the TCRdb table, and some are missing; sequencing was by immunoSEQ multiplex PCR. The sample shows about 210,000 clones, about 81% of them seen only once. The sample was peripheral blood. Receptor source: a woman aged 55-70 years with COVID-19, enrolled during active disease.

The chain recombines TRBV28 with TRBJ2-5; D is uncertain. The CDR3 length is 14 residues. Trimming stripped 3 bases from V and 2 bases from J, with 10 bases between. Germline CDR1 reads MDHEN; CDR2 reads SYDVKM. Here the CDR3 reads CASSLWRKQETQYF. The CDR3 bases are TGTGCCAGCAGTTTGTGGCGGAAACAAGAGACCCAGTACTTC.

V is TRBV9 and J is TRBJ2-1; 9 nucleotides agree with TRBD2. The CDR3 contains 15 residues. V gave up 3 bases and J gave up 7 bases; unmatched junction bases: 8. Germline CDR1 reads SGDLS; CDR2 reads YYNGEE. The CDR3, as DNA: TGTGCCAGCAGCGCCCCCGGGACTAGCTGGAATGAGCAGTTCTTC. Translated, it gives CASSAPGTSWNEQFF.

The genes are TRBV6-1 and TRBJ2-3; D is unclear. Deletions cut 2 bases from V and 7 bases from J, with 16 bases between. The CDR3 is 15 residues long. Germline V gene data show CDR1 as MNHNS and CDR2 as SASEGT. The CDR3 coding sequence is TGTGCCAGCAGTGAATCGGTTGGCAGGTTCTATACGCAGTATTTT. Translation: CASSESVGRFYTQYF.

The count of this clone is one. V usage is TRBV7-6 and J usage is TRBJ2-2; D is perhaps TRBD1 (6 bases). Trimming shortened V by 1 base and J by 7 bases, and 13 bases separated the two germline ends. This CDR3 is built from 15 residues. Germline V gene sequence: CDR1 SGHVS, CDR2 FNYEAQ. DNA of the CDR3: TGTGCCAGCAGCTTAGGTTACAGGGCGCACGGGGAGCTGTTTTTT. Translating gives CASSLGYRAHGELFF.

J is TRBJ1-1 and V is TRBV7-6, with a weak D call TRBD1 (5 bases). This CDR3 is built from 16 residues. V lost 3 bases and J lost 2, with 16 bases in between. Germline V gene data show CDR1 as SGHVS and CDR2 as FNYEAQ. CDR3 sequence reads: CASSFTTGGLNTEAFF. The CDR3 bases are TGTGCCAGCAGCTTTACTACCGGGGGATTAAACACTGAAGCTTTCTTT.

The J gene is TRBJ2-7, the V gene TRBV4-1; TRBD1 aligns across 9 bases. The CDR3 runs to 16 residues. V dropped 0 bases and J dropped 5; count of bases not matched to a gene: 8. Germline V lookup: CDR1 MGHRA, CDR2 YSYEKL. The CDR3 DNA reads TGCGCCAGCAGCCAAGATCCGGGGACAGGGTCCCACGAGCAGTACTTC. Residues: CASSQDPGTGSHEQYF.

The chain's CDR3 is CASSRREGRSTEAFF. CDR3 DNA sequence: TGTGCCAGCAGCCGAAGGGAGGGTAGGAGCACTGAAGCTTTCTTT. The chain uses TRBV3-1 (or the pseudogene TRBV3-2) and TRBJ1-1; D is unresolved. V lost 4 bases and J lost 4, with 16 bases in between. CDR1 and CDR2 from the germline V gene are LGHDT and YNNKEL (reference sequence). The CDR3 length is 15 residues.

This clone was recorded only once. The CDR3 is CASSQQPWTSGSYEQYF. The CDR3 coding sequence is TGTGCCAGCAGCCAACAACCATGGACTAGCGGGAGCTACGAGCAGTACTTC. The chain carries TRBV3-1 (or the pseudogene TRBV3-2) and TRBJ2-7; 13 bases fit TRBD2. The V gene's germline CDR1 is LGHDT and CDR2 YNNKEL (reference sequence). V dropped 2 bases and J dropped 3; count of bases not matched to a gene: 7. The CDR3 length is 17 residues.